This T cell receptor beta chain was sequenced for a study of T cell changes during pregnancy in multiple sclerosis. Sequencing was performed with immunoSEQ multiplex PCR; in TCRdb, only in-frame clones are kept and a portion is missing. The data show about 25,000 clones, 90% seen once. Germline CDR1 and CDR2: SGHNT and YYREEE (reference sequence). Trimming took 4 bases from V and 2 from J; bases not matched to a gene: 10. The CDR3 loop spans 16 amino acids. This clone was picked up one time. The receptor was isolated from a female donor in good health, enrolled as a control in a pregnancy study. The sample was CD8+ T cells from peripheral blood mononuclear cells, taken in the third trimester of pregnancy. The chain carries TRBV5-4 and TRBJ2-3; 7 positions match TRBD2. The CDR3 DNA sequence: TGTGCCAGCAGCCCTCATTCCGGGAGGCACACAGATACGCAGTATTTT. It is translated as CASSPHSGRHTDTQYF.